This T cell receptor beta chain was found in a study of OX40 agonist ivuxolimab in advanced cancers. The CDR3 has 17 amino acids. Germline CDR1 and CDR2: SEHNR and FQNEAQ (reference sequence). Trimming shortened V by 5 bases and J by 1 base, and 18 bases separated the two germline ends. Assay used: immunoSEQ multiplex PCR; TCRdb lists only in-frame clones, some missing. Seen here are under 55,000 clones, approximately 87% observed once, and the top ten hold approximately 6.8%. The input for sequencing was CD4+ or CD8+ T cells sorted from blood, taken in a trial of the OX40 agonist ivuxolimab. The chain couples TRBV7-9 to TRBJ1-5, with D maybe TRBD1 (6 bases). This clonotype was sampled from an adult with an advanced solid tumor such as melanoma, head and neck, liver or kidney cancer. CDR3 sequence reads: CASSNVLQGRSNQPQHF. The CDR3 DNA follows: TGTGCCAGCAGCAACGTGTTACAGGGTAGGAGCAATCAGCCCCAGCATTTT. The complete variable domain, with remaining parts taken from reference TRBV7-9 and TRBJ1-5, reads DTGVSQNPRHKITKRGQNVTFRCDPISEHNRLYWYRQTLGQGPEFLTYFQNEAQLEKSRLLSDRFSAERPKGSFSTLEIQRTEQGDSAMYLCASSNVLQGRSNQPQHFGDGTRLSIL.